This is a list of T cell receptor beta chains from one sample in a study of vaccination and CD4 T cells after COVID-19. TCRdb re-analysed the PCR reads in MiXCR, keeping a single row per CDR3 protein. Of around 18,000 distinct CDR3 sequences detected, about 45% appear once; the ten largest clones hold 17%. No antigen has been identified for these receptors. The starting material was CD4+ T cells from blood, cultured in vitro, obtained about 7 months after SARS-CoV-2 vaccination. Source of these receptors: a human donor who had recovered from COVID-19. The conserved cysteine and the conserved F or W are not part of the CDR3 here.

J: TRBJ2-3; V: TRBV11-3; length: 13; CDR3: ASKSRTLEADTQY
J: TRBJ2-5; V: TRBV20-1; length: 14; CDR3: SARRSTSGSSETQY
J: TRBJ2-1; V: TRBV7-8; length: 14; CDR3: ASSSKLAGATGEQF
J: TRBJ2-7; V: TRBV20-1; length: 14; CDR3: SALTSGRHDSYEQY
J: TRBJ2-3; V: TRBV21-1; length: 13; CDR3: ASTVGTSSTDTQY
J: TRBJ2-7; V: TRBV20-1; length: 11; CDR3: SARVAVTYEQY
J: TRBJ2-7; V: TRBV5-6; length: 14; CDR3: ASSSRGDMPPYEQY
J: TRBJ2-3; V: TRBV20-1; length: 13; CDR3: SALSTSGRTDTQY
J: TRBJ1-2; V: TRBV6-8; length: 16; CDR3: ATPGGQRDSILVYGYT
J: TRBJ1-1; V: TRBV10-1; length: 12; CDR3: ASSWDSSNTEAF
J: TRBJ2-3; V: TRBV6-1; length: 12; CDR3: ASKLRGRGDTQY
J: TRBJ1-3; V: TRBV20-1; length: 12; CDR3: SARDHGSGNTIY
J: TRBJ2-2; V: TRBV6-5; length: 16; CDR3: ASSYIFGRGRGTGELF
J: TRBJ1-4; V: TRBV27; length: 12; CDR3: ASRGTGSNEKLF
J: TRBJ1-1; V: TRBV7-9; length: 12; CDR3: ASSLGTYETKAF
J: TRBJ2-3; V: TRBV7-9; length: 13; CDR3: ASSLVPGPTDTQY
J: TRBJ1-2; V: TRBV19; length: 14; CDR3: ASRMAGQGLYYGYT
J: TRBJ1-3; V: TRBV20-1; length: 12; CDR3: SATQGASGNTIY
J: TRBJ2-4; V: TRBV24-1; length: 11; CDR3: ATSDLTGQVQY
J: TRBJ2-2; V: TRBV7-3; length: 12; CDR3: ASSSRGGTGELF
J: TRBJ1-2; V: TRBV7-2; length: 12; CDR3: ASSFRDTGGGYT
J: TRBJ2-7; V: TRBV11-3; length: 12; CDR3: ASSPWTGGYEQY
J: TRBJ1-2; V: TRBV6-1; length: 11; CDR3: ASSEAQVGGYT
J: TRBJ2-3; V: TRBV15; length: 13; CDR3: ATRARDRGTDTQY